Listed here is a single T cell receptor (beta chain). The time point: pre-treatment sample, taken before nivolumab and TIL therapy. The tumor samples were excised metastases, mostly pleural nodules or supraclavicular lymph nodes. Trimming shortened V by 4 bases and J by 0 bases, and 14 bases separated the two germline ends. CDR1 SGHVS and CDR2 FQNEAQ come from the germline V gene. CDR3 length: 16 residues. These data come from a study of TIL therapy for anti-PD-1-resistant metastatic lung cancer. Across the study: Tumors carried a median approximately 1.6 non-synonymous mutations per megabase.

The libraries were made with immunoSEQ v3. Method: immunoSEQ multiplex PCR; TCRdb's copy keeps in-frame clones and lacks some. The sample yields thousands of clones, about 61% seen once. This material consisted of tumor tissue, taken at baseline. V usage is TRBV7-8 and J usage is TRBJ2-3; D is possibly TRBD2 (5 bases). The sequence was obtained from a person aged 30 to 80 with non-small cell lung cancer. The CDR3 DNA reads TGTGCCAGCAGCTGGCTAGCAGCATCTAGCACAGATACGCAGTATTTT. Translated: CASSWLAASSTDTQYF.